The sequence of this T cell receptor (beta chain) was determined in a study of T cell responses to AZD1222 COVID-19 vaccine. The table came from immunoSEQ multiplex PCR; TCRdb's copy has only in-frame clones and leaves some out. This sample yields fewer than 100,000 clones, of which about 88% are seen a single time; roughly 21% belongs to the top ten. Findings of the study overall: Sampling that yielded the repertoires occurred only after the peak T cell response. Rises in breadth and depth of Spike-specific TCRs came after two AZD1222 doses. Distributed over spike, vaccine-associated CD4 TCRs predominated at 160-218 and 743-854.

A note on this clone: Its target is not known.

V lost 6 bases to trimming and J lost 7 bases; unmatched junction nucleotides: 7. Germline CDR1 LGHDT, CDR2 YNNKEL (reference sequence). The CDR3 spans 14 residues. The sequencing here drew on peripheral blood, taken on day 0 of AZD1222 vaccination. V is TRBV3-1 (or the pseudogene TRBV3-2) and J is TRBJ2-7; 12 bases match TRBD2. This clonotype was obtained from an adult in good health. This chain's CDR3 is CASRSSGRAREQYF. The DNA for the CDR3 is TGTGCCAGCAGGTCTAGCGGGAGGGCCCGGGAGCAGTACTTC.